The clone carrying this T cell receptor beta chain was seen repeatedly, ten times or more. Its target is unknown. The data are from a study of T cell repertoires in cytomegalovirus infection. TCRdb reanalysed the reads using MiXCR and keeps one entry per CDR3 protein. The sample consists of approximately 500,000 distinct CDR3 sequences, more than 15% of them appearing once. Germline loops: CDR1 MDHEN, CDR2 SYDVKM. This CDR3 is built from 15 residues. The trim removed 5 bases at V and 0 bases at J, leaving 4 bases unmatched. Findings and caveats of the study: Frequencies of public TCR beta families were cumulated, and this identified carriers of CMV plus the relevant HLA.

The clonotype was recovered from a human donor in good health (CMV status not recorded). Some clones in this sample may be carry-over from other donors' samples. The rearrangement joins TRBV28 to TRBJ1-5, with TRBD1 matching over 7 bases. Sequenced sample: CD8+ T cells from PBMCs. The CDR3 here is CASSDREYSNQPQHF. CDR3 DNA sequence: TGTGCCAGCAGTGACAGGGAGTATAGCAATCAGCCCCAGCATTTT.